This T cell receptor (beta chain) emerged from a study of OX40 agonist ivuxolimab in advanced cancers. For context, the study as a whole: Ivuxolimab was a fully human IgG2 agonistic monoclonal antibody targeting the costimulatory receptor OX40 (CD134). Intravenous ivuxolimab was administered to patients every 2 weeks at six dose levels: 0.01, 0.1, 0.3, 1.5, 3 and 10 mg/kg. Partial responses occurred in three dose-escalation patients, of whom one had hepatocellular carcinoma and two had cutaneous melanoma. The paper describes the monotherapy dose-escalation part (N of about 50 patients) of the phase I trial of ivuxolimab. The purpose of peripheral TCRbeta sequencing was to test whether ivuxolimab changed TCR sequence diversity and led to clonal T-cell expansion. Patients were allowed to have had prior anti-PD-1, anti-PD-L1 or anti-CTLA-4 therapy, and approximately 39% of the dose-escalation patients had been treated with checkpoint inhibitors. Of the approximately 54 patients in dose escalation, around 19 had hepatocellular carcinoma, approximately 15 had melanoma, 9 had renal cell carcinoma and 9 had head and neck cancer. In the dose-escalation cohort, 75% to 85% of patients were male, and the mean age was roughly 60 years with a range of roughly 23 to 79. On the study overall, not on this receptor specifically: At doses from 0.1 to 3.0 mg/kg, clonal expansion was seen in both CD4+ and CD8+ blood T cells between baseline and week 6. After ivuxolimab, expanded clones were on average more numerous among CD8+ T cells than among CD4+ T cells. Antigen specificity was not determined for the clonally expanded peripheral T cells. Low levels of normalized T-cell clonal expansion were also shown by some nonresponding patients. In the 0.1-3.0 mg/kg groups, partial responders were among the patients with the lowest normalized peripheral clonal expansion, particularly in CD8+ T cells.

The trial excluded patients who had a history of autoimmune disease or were on systemic immunosuppression. In every dose cohort, peripheral blood was drawn for TCR sequencing at baseline, cycle 4 day 1, and cycle 7 day 1. Samples came from an open-label, multicenter, first-in-human phase I dose-escalation trial of ivuxolimab. Adults with locally advanced or metastatic melanoma, renal cell carcinoma, hepatocellular carcinoma or head and neck squamous cell carcinoma were enrolled in the trial. CD4+ and CD8+ T cells were sorted separately from peripheral blood before TCR sequencing. For sequencing of the TCRbeta CDR3 region, genomic DNA was extracted from the sorted cells. The immunoSEQ Assay was used to sequence the TCRbeta CDR3 regions. TCRdb limited this immuneACCESS table to in-frame rearrangements with V and J called. A share of clones is missing; checked studies link under half to unresolved V genes, and the rest is unexplained. This sample is represented by roughly 48,000 clones; 75% to 90% of them were singletons. The ten largest account for 31% of the sample.

In the case of this clone: What antigen it recognizes has not been identified. Base qualities were left out, and no much larger clone turns up one base away.

The germline V and J ends show losses of 0 bases and 5 bases respectively, and no gene match explains 3 bases of the junction. The CDR3, from cysteine to phenylalanine, totals 14 residues. Only CDR3 DNA is held: 42 bases, read in frame from base 1. CDR1 and CDR2, per the germline V gene, are SGDLS and YYNGEE. The sequencing here drew on CD4+ or CD8+ T cells sorted from blood, taken in a trial of the OX40 agonist ivuxolimab. The rearrangement joined TRBV9 to TRBJ2-7; 9 central bases correspond to TRBD2. The TCR originated in an adult with an advanced solid tumor such as melanoma, head and neck, liver or kidney cancer. Here the CDR3 is given as CASSVGTSAHEQYF. The DNA sequence is TGTGCCAGCAGCGTAGGGACTAGCGCGCACGAGCAGTACTTC.